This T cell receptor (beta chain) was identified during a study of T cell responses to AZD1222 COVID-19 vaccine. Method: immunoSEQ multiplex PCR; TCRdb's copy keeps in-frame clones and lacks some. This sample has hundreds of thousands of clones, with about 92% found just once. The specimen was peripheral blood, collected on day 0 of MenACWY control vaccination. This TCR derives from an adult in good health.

CDR3 DNA sequence: TGTGCCACCAGCAACCCACAAAGTTTAGAGTCCTACAATGAGCAGTTCTTC. Translation: CATSNPQSLESYNEQFF. The chain is built from TRBV15 and TRBJ2-1; no clear D. The CDR3 consists of 17 residues. Trimming stripped 4 bases from V and 1 base from J, with 17 bases between. The germline CDR1 and CDR2 sequences are LNHNV and YYDKDF (reference sequence).